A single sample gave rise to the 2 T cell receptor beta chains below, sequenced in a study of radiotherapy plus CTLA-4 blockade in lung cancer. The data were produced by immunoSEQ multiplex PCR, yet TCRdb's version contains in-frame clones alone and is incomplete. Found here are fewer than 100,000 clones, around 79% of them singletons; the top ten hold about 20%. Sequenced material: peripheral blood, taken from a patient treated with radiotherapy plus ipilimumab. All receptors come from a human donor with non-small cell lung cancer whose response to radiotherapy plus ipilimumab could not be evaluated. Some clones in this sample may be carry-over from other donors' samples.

The CDR3 DNA follows: TGTGCCAGCACCCCCTCCCCTTCTAGCTCCTATAATTCACCCCTCCACTTT. Translation gives CASTPSPSSSYNSPLHF. The chain couples TRBV5-4 to TRBJ1-6; D is undetermined. Germline V CDR1 and CDR2: SGHNT, YYREEE (reference sequence). V lost 6 bases, J lost 0 bases, and 16 bases lay in between. The CDR3 consists of 17 residues.

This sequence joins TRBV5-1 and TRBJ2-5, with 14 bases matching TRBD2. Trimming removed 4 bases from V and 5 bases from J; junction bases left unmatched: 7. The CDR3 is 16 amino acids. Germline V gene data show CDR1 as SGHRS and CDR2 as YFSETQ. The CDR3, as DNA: TGCGCCAGCAGCCCTCGACTAGCGGGGGGGCTTGAGACCCAGTACTTC. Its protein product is CASSPRLAGGLETQYF.